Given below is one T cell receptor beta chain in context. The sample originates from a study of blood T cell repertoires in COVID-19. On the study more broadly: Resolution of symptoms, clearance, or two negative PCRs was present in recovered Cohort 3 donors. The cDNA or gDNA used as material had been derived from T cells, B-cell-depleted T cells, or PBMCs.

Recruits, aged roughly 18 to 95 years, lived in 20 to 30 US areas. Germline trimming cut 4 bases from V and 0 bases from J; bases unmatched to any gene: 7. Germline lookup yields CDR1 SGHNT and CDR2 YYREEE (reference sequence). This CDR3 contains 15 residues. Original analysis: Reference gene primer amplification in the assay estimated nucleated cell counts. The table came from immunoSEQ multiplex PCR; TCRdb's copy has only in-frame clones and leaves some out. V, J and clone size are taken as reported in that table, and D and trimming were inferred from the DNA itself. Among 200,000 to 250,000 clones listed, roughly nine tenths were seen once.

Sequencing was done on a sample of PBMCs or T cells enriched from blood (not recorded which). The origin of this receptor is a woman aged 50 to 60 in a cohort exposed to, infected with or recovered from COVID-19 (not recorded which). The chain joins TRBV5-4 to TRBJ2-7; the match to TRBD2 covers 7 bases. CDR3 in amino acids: CASSPNPGGSYEQYF. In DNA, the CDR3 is TGTGCCAGCAGCCCGAATCCGGGGGGCTCCTACGAGCAGTACTTC.